The entry below gives a single TCR beta chain sequence along with its context. This CDR3 has 19 residues. Germline V CDR1 and CDR2: MNHEY, SMNVEV (reference sequence). The junction had 15 bases not matched to a gene; V was cut back by 5 bases and J by 0 bases. The entry originates in a study of blood T cell repertoires in COVID-19. TCRdb's table, derived via immunoSEQ multiplex PCR, lists solely in-frame clones and lacks some. In the table there are about 240,000 clones, more than 70% of which are singletons. The clonotype originates from a woman aged 40-49 years who had recovered from COVID-19. The V and J genes are TRBV27 and TRBJ2-4; 8 nucleotides match TRBD1. Sequences were obtained from peripheral blood. DNA for the CDR3: TGTGCCAGCAGTCCGCAAACAGGGGGTGGGACCAGAGCCAAAAACATTCAGTACTTC. This translates into CASSPQTGGGTRAKNIQYF.